This is a list of T cell receptor beta chains from one sample in a study of PD-1 blockade in classical Hodgkin lymphoma. Assay: immunoSEQ multiplex PCR; the TCRdb copy retains only in-frame clones and omits some. Of about 29,000 clones listed, 85% are singletons. Sequencing was performed on CD4+ T cells from blood, taken at baseline. These receptors were taken from a human donor with classical Hodgkin lymphoma. CDR3s include the opening cysteine and the closing phenylalanine or tryptophan. Size is omitted from some rows. Given values are once, few, many or a class for expanded clones.

v_call clone_size cdr3_aa
TRBV29-1 NA CSARRGLGYTF
TRBV18 NA CASSPPGLETQYF
TRBV4-2 NA CASSQSTAREDSYEQYF
TRBV4-1 NA CASSQGARRDSNQPQHF
TRBV4-3 NA CASSQDLGYEKLFF
TRBV7-9 NA CASSFSLTGGTYEQYF
TRBV4-2 NA CASSHLGQGVGSYEQYF
TRBV19 NA CASHRSPQDTQYF
TRBV6-1 NA CASSETVGNTIYF
TRBV21-1 NA CASGVSKNTGELFF
TRBV9 once CASSVGASSNEQFF
TRBV29-1 NA CSVELGRSTDTQYF
TRBV5-1 NA CASSLGQVEADTQYF
TRBV4-1 NA CASSPFTRGVMNTEAFF
TRBV10-3 NA CAISEAGEQYF
TRBV19 NA CASRETGAENIQYF
TRBV30 NA CAWVGRGTYEQYF
TRBV28 NA CASTLGGTYEQYF
TRBV4-2 NA CASSQEATWANEKLFF
TRBV7-2 NA CASTLTGSSNQPQHF
TRBV28 NA CASSVSGAPYEQYF
TRBV10-3 few CAISESTVNTEAFF
TRBV6-1 NA CASSVQQVSGNTIYF
TRBV27 once CASSPRYSNQPQHF
TRBV14 NA CASSQAMTTATDTQYF
TRBV27 NA CATYRGAEQYF
TRBV28 NA CASSFAGGPDTQYF
TRBV11-2 NA CASSSGLNSYNEQFF
TRBV5-5 NA CASSLVLAGTYEQYF
TRBV28 few CAITRLPDRGYEQYF
TRBV2 NA CASSTTGGGQPQHF
TRBV5-6 NA CASSLEVGQLQETQYF
TRBV7-9 NA CASSSGLAGGGPSYEQYF
TRBV7-9 NA CASSLHALRETNNEQFF
TRBV6-4 NA CASSDGQGDTGELFF
TRBV5-1 NA CASSLVLGSAEAFF
TRBV28 once CASSFLLAIETQYF
TRBV5-8 NA CASSLGTGSSYNEQFF
TRBV28 NA CASDAGQHTEAFF
TRBV6-6 NA CASSRRQGSEKLFF
TRBV5-1 once CASSLAGQGAPRNEQFF
TRBV28 NA CASSLGRADQPQHF
TRBV7-2 NA CASSGAGGTGELFF
TRBV28 NA CASRLSGTEAFF
TRBV5-1 NA CASSTAAGNYEQYF
TRBV6-1 NA CASSEEGKLSYEQYF
TRBV7-2 once CASSSMTGPNQPQHF
TRBV25-1 NA CASSEWSTDEQFF
TRBV18 few CASSDLVYGTYEQYF
TRBV7-9 NA CASSLGQGIYGYTF
TRBV7-9 NA CASRRVRATEGIAEAFF
TRBV19 NA CASREGLQSSGNTIYF
TRBV6-5 NA CASSGAGGANVLTF
TRBV7-9 NA CASSLQTRYEQYF